The 5 T cell receptor beta chains listed next were all sequenced from one sample in a study of T-cell memory formation after mild COVID-19. TCRdb re-analysed the 5' RACE reads in MiXCR, keeping a single row per CDR3 protein. The sample carries 130,000 to 150,000 distinct CDR3 sequences, under 25% recorded once. Sample: PBMCs or a T cell subset sorted from them (not recorded which). These receptor sequences come from an adult woman who had mild COVID-19 (a few samples of this study predate the infection). Cell type and time point are not known.

The chain joins TRBV18 to TRBJ1-2; D is unclear. CDR3 size: 14 residues. The germline V and J ends were trimmed by 3 bases and 1 base, with 9 bases remaining between them. Germline loops: CDR1 KGHSH, CDR2 LQKENI. The CDR3 DNA is TGTGCCAGCTCACCCGGACGGATTAACTATGGCTACACCTTC. It translates to CASSPGRINYGYTF.

The chain joins TRBV19 to TRBJ2-7; D unresolved. The V gene lost 3 bases and the J gene lost 7 bases, with 13 bases spanning the gap. This CDR3 is built from 13 residues. The germline V gene has CDR1 LNHDA and CDR2 SQIVND (reference sequence). CDR3 in DNA: TGTGCCAGTAGTATCGGCCGCGAAGGGGAGCAGTACTTC. Its translation: CASSIGREGEQYF.

This clonotype was seen only a few times. The gene calls are TRBV12-3 or TRBV12-4 and TRBJ2-1; maybe TRBD2 (5 bases). Trimming stripped 4 bases from V and 2 bases from J, with 12 bases between. This CDR3 is built from 15 residues. CDR3 region: CASSSDYHTYNEQFF. CDR3 DNA: TGTGCCAGCAGTTCCGACTACCACACCTACAATGAGCAGTTCTTC.

This clonotype was recorded a few times. V usage is TRBV29-1 and J usage is TRBJ2-3, with TRBD2 matching 8 bases. The V gene end was trimmed by 7 bases and the J gene end by 9 bases; junction bases not matched to a gene: 3. The V gene's germline CDR1 is SQVTM and CDR2 ANQGSEA. The CDR3 length is 10 residues. CDR3 region: CSAQRETQYF. The CDR3, as DNA: TGCAGCGCCCAGCGGGAGACGCAGTATTTT.

The chain couples TRBV20-1 to TRBJ1-6; maybe TRBD1 (5 bases). The CDR3 sequence is 15 residues long. Deletions cut 3 bases from V and 6 bases from J, with 15 bases between. Germline lookup yields CDR1 DFQATT and CDR2 SNEGSKA (reference sequence). The CDR3 spells CSARGRGIVNSPLHF. CDR3 sequence (DNA): TGCAGTGCTAGGGGGCGGGGGATTGTTAATTCACCCCTCCACTTT.